Below are 12 T cell receptor beta chains sequenced from a single sample in a study of PD-1 blockade in classical Hodgkin lymphoma. No patient escaped relapse after autologous stem cell transplantation, and brentuximab vedotin exposure varied. Purified CD4+ T cells were obtained from thawed PBMCs through magnetic negative selection. Libraries were prepared by immunoSEQ multiplex PCR; TCRdb keeps only in-frame clonotypes and omits some of them. The top ten clones hold 1% of a sample with 17,000 or so clones, about 82% of them seen once. The input for sequencing was CD4+ T cells from blood, taken at baseline. The receptors shown here come from a human donor with classical Hodgkin lymphoma.

The CDR3 protein is CASSSQAVGTQYF. In DNA form, the CDR3 reads TGTGCCAGCAGCTCACAGGCCGTAGGGACCCAGTACTTC. The rearrangement links TRBV7-3 to TRBJ2-5; D is perhaps TRBD1 (5 bases). CDR1 is SGHTA, CDR2 FQGTGA, per germline. Trimming removed 4 bases at V and 7 bases at J, with 13 bases between. CDR3 size: 13 residues. The full variable domain, with the rest looked up from reference TRBV7-3 and TRBJ2-5, is GAGVSQTPSNKVTEKGKYVELRCDPISGHTALYWYRQSLGQGPEFLIYFQGTGAADDSGLPNDRFFAVRPEGSVSTLKIQRTERGDSAVYLCASSSQAVGTQYFGPGTRLLVL.

The CDR3 DNA reads as TGTGCCAGCAGCCCCAGAGGACTAGCCCACAATGAGCAGTTCTTC. This encodes CASSPRGLAHNEQFF. The V call is TRBV11-2, the J call TRBJ2-1; 8 bases match TRBD2. V trimming: 5 bases; J trimming: 5 bases; junction bases outside the gene matches: 8. The CDR3 totals 15 residues. Germline CDR1 SGHAT, CDR2 FQNNGV.

This CDR3 is CASSLAVVIERETQYF. CDR3 nucleotide sequence: TGTGCCAGCAGCTTAGCGGTTGTAATAGAACGAGAGACCCAGTACTTC. The chain recombines TRBV7-9 with TRBJ2-5; D call uncertain. The CDR3 covers 16 residues. The germline CDR1 and CDR2 sequences are SEHNR and FQNEAQ (reference sequence). Trimming cost V 0 bases and J 4 bases, with 15 bases left between them.

The chain uses TRBV18 and TRBJ1-3; D may be TRBD1 (5 bases). This CDR3 spans 16 amino acids. Germline V gene lookup returns CDR1 KGHSH and CDR2 LQKENI. Trimming left V 2 bases short and J 4 bases short, with 15 bases between. In nucleotides, the CDR3 is TGTGCCAGCTCACCAAACGCCAGGGATGGAGGAAACACCATATATTTT. This encodes CASSPNARDGGNTIYF.

This chain joins TRBV5-4 and TRBJ2-5; weak D call: TRBD1 (6 bases). The J call is uncertain, as TRBJ2-7 better fits the DNA end. CDR3 length equals 14 residues. Germline values: CDR1 SGHNT, CDR2 YYREEE (reference sequence). CDR3 sequence (DNA): TGTGCCAGCAGCTCCCAGGGGATAGCCTACGAGCAGTACTTC. Residues: CASSSQGIAYEQYF.

The table lists this clone with a few counts. The chain recombines TRBV6-5 with TRBJ1-1, with 8 bases matching TRBD1. Germline V gene sequence: CDR1 MNHEY, CDR2 SVGAGI. Losses at the gene ends were 0 bases for V and 8 bases for J; bases not matched to a gene: 2. The CDR3 has 13 residues. The CDR3 region is CASSYSRDREAFF. The DNA for the CDR3 is TGTGCCAGCAGTTACTCGAGGGACAGGGAAGCTTTCTTT.

The gene calls are TRBV7-6 and TRBJ1-5, with D unclear. The germline V and J ends were trimmed by 6 bases and 2 bases, with 8 bases remaining between them. The CDR3 has 13 amino acids. Per the germline V gene, CDR1 is SGHVS and CDR2 is FNYEAQ. CDR3 protein: CASRGSGNQPQHF. The CDR3 DNA reads TGTGCCAGCAGGGGTAGCGGCAATCAGCCCCAGCATTTT. The variable domain in full, with the rest retrieved from reference TRBV7-6 and TRBJ1-5, is GAGVSQSPRYKVTKRGQDVALRCDPISGHVSLYWYRQALGQGPEFLTYFNYEAQQDKSGLPNDRFSAERPEGSISTLTIQRTEQRDSAMYRCASRGSGNQPQHFGDGTRLSIL.

The rearrangement links TRBV7-6 to TRBJ2-5; D is uncertain. The germline V gene has CDR1 SGHVS and CDR2 FNYEAQ. The V end lost 0 bases, the J end lost 1 base, and 9 bases lay between the germline ends. This CDR3 is 15 amino acids long. CDR3 sequence (DNA): TGTGCCAGCAGCTTAGCGGGGTTGGTCCAAGAGACCCAGTACTTC. It translates to CASSLAGLVQETQYF.

The V gene is TRBV28, the J gene TRBJ2-3, with TRBD2 as a possible D gene (5 bases). The V gene's germline CDR1 is MDHEN and CDR2 SYDVKM. The CDR3 runs to 13 residues. Trimming took 4 bases from V and 3 from J, leaving 8 bases between them. The CDR3 loop is CASSYPGTDTQYF. CDR3 nucleotides: TGTGCCAGCAGTTATCCGGGGACAGATACGCAGTATTTT.

The chain recombines TRBV5-8 with TRBJ2-1; D is possibly TRBD2 (5 bases). Germline CDR1 is SGHTS and CDR2 is YDEGEE. This CDR3 is built from 15 residues. V lost 4 bases and J lost 0, with 11 bases in between. This CDR3 reads CASSAGLLSYNEQFF. The CDR3 DNA reads as TGTGCCAGCAGCGCCGGACTCCTCTCCTACAATGAGCAGTTCTTC.

There are a few counts of this clone. The chain links TRBV6-8 to TRBJ2-6; 11 bases line up with TRBD1. The germline gives CDR1 MNHGY, CDR2 SAAAGT. The CDR3 has 13 amino acids. V gave up 0 bases and J gave up 17 bases; unmatched junction bases: 3. The CDR3 reads CASSYSDRGLLTF. In DNA, the CDR3 is TGTGCCAGCAGTTACTCGGACAGGGGGCTCTTGACTTTC.

This clone appeared once. The J gene is TRBJ2-1, the V gene TRBV5-6, with D tentatively TRBD1 (5 bases). Germline V gene lookup returns CDR1 SGHDT and CDR2 YYEEEE. This CDR3 contains 17 residues. V was cut by 2 bases and J by 4 bases, with 19 bases left in between. This CDR3 is CASSFLSAGMRYNEQFF. DNA for the CDR3: TGTGCCAGCAGCTTCCTCTCGGCAGGGATGAGGTACAATGAGCAGTTCTTC.